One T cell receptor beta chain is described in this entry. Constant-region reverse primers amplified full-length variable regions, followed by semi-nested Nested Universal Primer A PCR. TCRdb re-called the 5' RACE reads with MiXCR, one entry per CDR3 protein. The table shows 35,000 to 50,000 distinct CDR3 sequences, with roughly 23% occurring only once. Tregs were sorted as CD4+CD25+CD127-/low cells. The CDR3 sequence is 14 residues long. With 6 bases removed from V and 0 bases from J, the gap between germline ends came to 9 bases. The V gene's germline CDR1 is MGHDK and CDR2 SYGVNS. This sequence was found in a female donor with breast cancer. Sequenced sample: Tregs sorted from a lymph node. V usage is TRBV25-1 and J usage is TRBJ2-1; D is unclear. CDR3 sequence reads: CASSPESSYNEQFF. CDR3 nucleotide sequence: TGTGCCAGCAGCCCTGAGAGCTCCTACAATGAGCAGTTCTTC.